This T cell receptor beta chain was observed in a study of shared clonotypes between healthy human individuals (dated by TCRdb to 2019 to 2021). Describing the broader study: A few men and a couple of women, aged 18 to 49 years, made up the cohort. Libraries were prepared and TCR repertoires were sequenced by different laboratories using diverse techniques, in order to increase sequencing depth and limit assay-specific biases. Leukapheresis yielded between about 0.8 and 9.5 billion PBMCs per donor. Blood TCR repertoires of several healthy adults were deeply sequenced to estimate repertoire size and the extent of clonotype sharing between individuals. For each donor, CD4 naive and CD4 memory were each run on three plates, CD8 naive on two plates, and CD8 memory on one plate.

The donors were healthy, HIV-negative adults with no recently reported acute infections or vaccinations. Every donor was a Caucasian adult living in Nashville, Tennessee, USA. CD4+ T cells were enriched by magnetic negative selection, after which naive cells were positively selected on CD45RA and the negative fraction was taken as the memory subset. After blood collection by leukapheresis, PBMCs were isolated using Ficoll-Histopaque density gradient centrifugation and then cryopreserved in the vapor phase of liquid nitrogen. Analytical flow cytometry was used to check the purity and quantity of each magnetically sorted T cell population. From each sorted fraction, genomic DNA was isolated and quantified by UV absorbance on a Nanodrop 2000c. After removal of 4 bases from V and 7 bases from J, the junction retains 16 bases not matched to a gene. As encoded in the germline V gene, CDR1 is SGHDN while CDR2 is FVKESK. The CDR3 starts with the cysteine, ends with the phenylalanine, and has 17 residues. The read is trimmed to its CDR3 DNA, 51 bases read in frame from base 1.

Using the deep immunoSEQ assay, multiplex PCR amplified TCR CDR3 regions from genomic DNA. For each cell subset, the extracted genomic DNA was distributed evenly across all wells of several immunoSEQ 96-well plates, and each plate served as one replicate. Each replicate PCR for sorted subsets received roughly 0.2 ug genomic DNA, equal to about 30,000 T cell genomes. Purified libraries were quantified with a Qubit 3.0 fluorometer, sized on a Bioanalyzer 2100, and re-quantified with the KAPA Library Quantification kit. Every immunoSEQ 96-well plate was sequenced on a dedicated single-read 150-cycle Illumina NextSeq 550 flow cell. For the original study's pipeline: Because the immunoSEQ output held only junctional sequences and lacked quality scores, the filtering could not match the filtering applied to full-length reads. To assign V/J genes and CDR3, sequences were annotated against IMGT germline references using PyIR, a Python wrapper for IgBLAST v1.9. Reads were removed for weak V/J assignments (E-value above 1e-6), missing CDR3, stop codons, out-of-frame junctions, or ambiguous translated residues. A V3J clonotype was defined by an identical inferred V gene, J gene, and CDR3 amino acid sequence. Percentage overlap between repertoires was computed as shared unique clonotypes divided by the size of the smaller repertoire. Three approaches were used to assess repertoire richness: RTK rarefaction, the Chao1 estimator, and Recon v2.1 estimates of unobserved clonotypes. OLGA was used to compute generation probabilities for all TCRbeta clonotypes that the gDNA method yielded from a handful of donors. TCRdb took over this immuneACCESS table, retaining in-frame rearrangements with V and J assigned. Such tables are incomplete; in checked studies, under half of the missing clones stem from an unresolved V gene, and the remainder is unexplained. V, J and clone size reflect that table, while D and trimming were determined from the DNA. This sample has about 2.5 million clones in its table, and just under 95% of those were observed once. The ten largest account for about 0.36% of the sample.

Regarding this clone: There is no known antigen for this receptor. No quality values exist for individual bases; no much larger clone is one base distant.

The investigation overall reported the following: Based on pairwise subsampling, the degree of clonotype sharing among donors was expected to be affected by sequencing depth. Rarefaction of sorted-subset datasets indicated incomplete sequencing despite the large sequencing depth. Only blood was sampled, and tissue TCR repertoires likely differ from those in blood. The genetic and exposure-history diversity represented was limited by the small number of donors. Compared with non-shared clonotypes, the clonotypes found in all four sorted-subset donors had higher generation probabilities. Naive subsets generally had larger estimated clonotype richness than memory subsets did. Sharing across a handful of donors was observed for about 4.8% of naive CD4, 3% to 3.5% of naive CD8, roughly 2.4% of memory CD4, and around 0.4% of memory CD8 clonotypes.

In this chain, TRBV14 is recombined with TRBJ2-3; 8 central bases correspond to TRBD2. The receptor was isolated from a man aged 18 to 30 in good health. Some clones in this sample may be carry-over from other donors' samples. The sequenced sample consisted of naive CD4+ T cells from PBMCs. Interpreted using the paper, the cell subset or site label stands for: CD45RA+ positively selected. CDR3 protein: CASSRLAGRGYGYTQYF. The sequenced DNA is TGTGCCAGCAGCCGCCTAGCGGGCAGAGGGTACGGGTATACGCAGTATTTT. Reference TRBV14 and TRBJ2-3 proteins supply the regions before and after the CDR3; the full variable domain is: EAGVTQFPSHSVIEKGQTVTLRCDPISGHDNLYWYRRVMGKEIKFLLHFVKESKQDESGMPNNRFLAERTGGTYSTLKVQPAELEDSGVYFCASSRLAGRGYGYTQYFGPGTRLTVL.